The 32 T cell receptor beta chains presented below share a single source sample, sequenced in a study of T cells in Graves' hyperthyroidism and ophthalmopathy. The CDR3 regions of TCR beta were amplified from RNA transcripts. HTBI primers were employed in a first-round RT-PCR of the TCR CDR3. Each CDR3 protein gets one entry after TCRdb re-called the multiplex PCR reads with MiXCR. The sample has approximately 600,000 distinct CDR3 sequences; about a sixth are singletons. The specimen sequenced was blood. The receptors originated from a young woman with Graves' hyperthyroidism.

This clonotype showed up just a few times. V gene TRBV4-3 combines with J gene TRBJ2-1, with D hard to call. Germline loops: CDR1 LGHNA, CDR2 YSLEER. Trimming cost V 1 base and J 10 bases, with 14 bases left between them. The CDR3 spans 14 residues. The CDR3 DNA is TGCGCCAGCAGCCAAGTTGCAGGACCTGGAGAGCAGTTCTTC. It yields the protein CASSQVAGPGEQFF.

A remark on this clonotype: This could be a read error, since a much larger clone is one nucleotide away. CDR3 loop: CASSTGTGIYEQYF. CDR3 bases: TGTGCCAGCAGTACCGGGACAGGGATCTACGAGCAGTACTTC. The chain carries TRBV7-2 and TRBJ2-7; 9 bases fit TRBD1. The V segment lost 6 bases and the J segment 3 bases; nucleotides outside the gene matches: 6. In germline, CDR1 is SGHTA, CDR2 FQGNSA. The CDR3 loop spans 14 amino acids. Using reference TRBV7-2 and TRBJ2-7 for the parts outside the CDR3, the full variable domain is GAGVSQSPSNKVTEKGKDVELRCDPISGHTALYWYRQSLGQGLEFLIYFQGNSAPDKSGLPSDRFSAERTGGSVSTLTIQRTQQEDSAVYLCASSTGTGIYEQYFGPGTRLTVT.

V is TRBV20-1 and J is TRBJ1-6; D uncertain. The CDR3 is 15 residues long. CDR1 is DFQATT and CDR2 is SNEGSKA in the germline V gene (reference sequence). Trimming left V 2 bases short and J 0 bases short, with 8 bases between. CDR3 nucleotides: TGCAGTGCTAGATTTGCCCGCTCCTATAATTCACCCCTCCACTTT. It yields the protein CSARFARSYNSPLHF.

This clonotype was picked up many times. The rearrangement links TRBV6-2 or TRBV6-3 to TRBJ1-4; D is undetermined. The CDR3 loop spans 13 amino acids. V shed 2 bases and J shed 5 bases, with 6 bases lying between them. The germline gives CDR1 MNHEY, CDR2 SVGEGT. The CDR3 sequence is CASSYVENEKLFF. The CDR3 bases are TGTGCCAGCAGTTACGTCGAGAATGAAAAACTGTTTTTT.

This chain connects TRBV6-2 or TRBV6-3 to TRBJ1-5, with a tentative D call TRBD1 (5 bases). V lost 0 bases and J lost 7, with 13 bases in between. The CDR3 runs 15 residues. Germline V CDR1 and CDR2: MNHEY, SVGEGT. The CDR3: CASSYSRGDGQPQHF. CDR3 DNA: TGTGCCAGCAGTTACTCGCGAGGGGACGGGCAGCCCCAGCATTTT.

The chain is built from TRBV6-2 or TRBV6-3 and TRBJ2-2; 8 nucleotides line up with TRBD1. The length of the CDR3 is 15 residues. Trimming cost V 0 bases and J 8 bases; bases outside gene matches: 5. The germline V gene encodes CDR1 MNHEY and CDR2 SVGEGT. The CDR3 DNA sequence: TGTGCCAGCAGTTACTCGAGCAGGGGGCTGGGGGAGCTGTTTTTT. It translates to CASSYSSRGLGELFF.

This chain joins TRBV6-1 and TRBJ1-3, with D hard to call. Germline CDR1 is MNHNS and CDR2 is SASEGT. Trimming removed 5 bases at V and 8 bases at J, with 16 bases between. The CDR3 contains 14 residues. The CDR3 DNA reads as TGTGCCAGCAGTTCATTAATGGGGAGCGACACCATATATTTT. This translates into CASSSLMGSDTIYF.

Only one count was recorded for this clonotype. The CDR3 reads CASSRTDQRPVDEQYF. In DNA form, the CDR3 reads TGTGCCAGCAGCCGAACCGATCAGCGACCTGTCGACGAGCAGTACTTC. V usage is TRBV14 and J usage is TRBJ2-7, with D unresolved. The CDR3 covers 16 residues. Trimming removed 4 bases at V and 5 bases at J, with 21 bases between. CDR1 is SGHDN, CDR2 FVKESK, per germline.

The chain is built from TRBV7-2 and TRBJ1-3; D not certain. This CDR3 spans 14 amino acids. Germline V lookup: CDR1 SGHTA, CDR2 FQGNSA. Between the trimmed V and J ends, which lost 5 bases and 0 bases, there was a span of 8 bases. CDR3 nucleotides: TGTGCCAGCAGCGGCCGGATCTCTGGAAACACCATATATTTT. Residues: CASSGRISGNTIYF.

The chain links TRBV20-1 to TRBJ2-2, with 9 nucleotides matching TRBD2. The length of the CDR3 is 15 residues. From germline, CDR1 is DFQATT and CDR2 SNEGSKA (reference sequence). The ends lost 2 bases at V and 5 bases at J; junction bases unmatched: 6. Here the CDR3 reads CSARRSGRGTGELFF. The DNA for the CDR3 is TGCAGTGCTAGACGTAGCGGGAGAGGTACCGGGGAGCTGTTTTTT.

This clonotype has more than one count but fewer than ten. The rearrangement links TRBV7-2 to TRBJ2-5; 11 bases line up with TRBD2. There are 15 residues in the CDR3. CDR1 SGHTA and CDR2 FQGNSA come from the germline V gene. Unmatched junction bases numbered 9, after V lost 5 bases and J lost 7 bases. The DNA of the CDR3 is TGTGCCAGCAGCCCCTCTAGCGGGAGGTCCTCGACCCAGTACTTC. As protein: CASSPSSGRSSTQYF.

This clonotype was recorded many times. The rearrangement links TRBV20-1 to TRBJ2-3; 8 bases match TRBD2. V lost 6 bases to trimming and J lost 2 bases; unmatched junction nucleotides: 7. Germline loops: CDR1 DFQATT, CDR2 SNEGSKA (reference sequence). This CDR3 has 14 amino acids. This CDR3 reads CSAPPGGATDTQYF. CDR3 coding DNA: TGCAGTGCCCCTCCCGGGGGGGCCACAGATACGCAGTATTTT.

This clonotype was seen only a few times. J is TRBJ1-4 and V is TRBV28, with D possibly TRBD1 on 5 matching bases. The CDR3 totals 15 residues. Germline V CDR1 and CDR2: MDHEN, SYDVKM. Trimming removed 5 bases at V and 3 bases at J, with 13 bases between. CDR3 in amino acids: CASSQIGVSNEKLFF. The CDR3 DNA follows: TGTGCCAGCAGTCAAATAGGGGTCTCTAATGAAAAACTGTTTTTT.

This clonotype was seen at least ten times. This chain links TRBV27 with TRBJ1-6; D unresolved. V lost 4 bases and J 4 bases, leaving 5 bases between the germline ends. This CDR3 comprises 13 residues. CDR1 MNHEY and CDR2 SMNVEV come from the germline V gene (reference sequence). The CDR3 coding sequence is TGTGCCAGCAGTTCAACTTATAATTCACCCCTCCACTTT. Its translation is CASSSTYNSPLHF.

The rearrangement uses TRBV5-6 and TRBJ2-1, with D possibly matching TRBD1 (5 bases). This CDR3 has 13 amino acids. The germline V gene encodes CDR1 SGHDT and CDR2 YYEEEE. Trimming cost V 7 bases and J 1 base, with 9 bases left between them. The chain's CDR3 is CASAGFSYNEQFF. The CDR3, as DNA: TGTGCCAGCGCAGGGTTTTCCTACAATGAGCAGTTCTTC.

The CDR3 region has the DNA TGTGCCAGCCGACACCACGGGGGGAATCAGCCCCAGCATTTT. Protein product: CASRHHGGNQPQHF. The chain couples TRBV27 to TRBJ1-5; possible D gene TRBD1, 5 bases. From germline, CDR1 is MNHEY and CDR2 SMNVEV (reference sequence). Trimming pared 8 bases from V and 4 bases from J, leaving 15 bases between. The CDR3 runs 14 residues.

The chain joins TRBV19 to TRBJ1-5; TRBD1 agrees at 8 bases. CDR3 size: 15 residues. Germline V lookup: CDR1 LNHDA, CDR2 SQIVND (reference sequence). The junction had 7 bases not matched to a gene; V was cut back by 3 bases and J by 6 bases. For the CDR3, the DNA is TGTGCCAGTAGTATTGGCAGGGGGCGAATTCAGCCCCAGCATTTT. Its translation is CASSIGRGRIQPQHF. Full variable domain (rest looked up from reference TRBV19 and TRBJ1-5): DGGITQSPKYLFRKEGQNVTLSCEQNLNHDAMYWYRQDPGQGLRLIYYSQIVNDFQKGDIAEGYSVSREKKESFPLTVTSAQKNPTAFYLCASSIGRGRIQPQHFGDGTRLSIL.

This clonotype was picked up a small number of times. DNA of the CDR3: TGCGCCAGCAGCTTCCGGGCGCCGCAAGAGACCCAGTACTTC. Protein product: CASSFRAPQETQYF. The chain combines TRBV5-1 with TRBJ2-5, with no clear D. The germline gives CDR1 SGHRS, CDR2 YFSETQ. The V end was cut by 2 bases, the J end by 2 bases, with 10 bases between. This CDR3 is built from 14 residues.

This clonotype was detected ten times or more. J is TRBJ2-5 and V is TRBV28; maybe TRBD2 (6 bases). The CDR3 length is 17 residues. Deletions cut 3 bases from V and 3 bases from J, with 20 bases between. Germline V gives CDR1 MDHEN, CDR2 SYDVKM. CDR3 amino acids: CASSFLTQRALKETQYF. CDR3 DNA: TGTGCCAGCAGTTTCCTCACCCAGCGGGCCCTAAAAGAGACCCAGTACTTC.

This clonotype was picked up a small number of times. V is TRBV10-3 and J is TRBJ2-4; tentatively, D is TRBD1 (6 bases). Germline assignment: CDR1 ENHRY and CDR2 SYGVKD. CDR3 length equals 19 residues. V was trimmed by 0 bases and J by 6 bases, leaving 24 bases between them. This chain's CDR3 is CAISESGSSSGAEGNIQYF. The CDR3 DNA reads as TGTGCCATCAGTGAGTCAGGGTCGAGTTCAGGGGCCGAGGGAAACATTCAGTACTTC.

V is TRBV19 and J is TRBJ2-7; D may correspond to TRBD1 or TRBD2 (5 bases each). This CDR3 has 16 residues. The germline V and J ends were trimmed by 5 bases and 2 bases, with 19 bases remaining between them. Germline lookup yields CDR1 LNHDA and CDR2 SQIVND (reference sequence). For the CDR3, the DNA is TGTGCCAGTAGTCCCTCCGGGAATACAGGTGCCTACGAGCAGTACTTC. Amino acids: CASSPSGNTGAYEQYF.

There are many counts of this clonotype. CDR3 amino acids: CASNLLAGGPDTQYF. CDR3 nucleotide sequence: TGTGCCAGCAACCTACTAGCGGGAGGGCCGGATACGCAGTATTTT. The chain combines TRBV28 with TRBJ2-3, with TRBD2 matching over 13 bases. The J segment lost 6 bases and the V segment lost 7 bases, leaving 7 bases of the junction unmatched. CDR3 length: 15 amino acids. The V gene's germline CDR1 is MDHEN and CDR2 SYDVKM.

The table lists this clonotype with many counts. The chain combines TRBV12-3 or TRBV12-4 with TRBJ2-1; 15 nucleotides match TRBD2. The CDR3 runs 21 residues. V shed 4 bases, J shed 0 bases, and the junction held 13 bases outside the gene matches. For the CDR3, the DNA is TGTGCCAGCAGTTCCCCCCCGGGACTAGCGGGAGGCCCTAGCTCCTACAATGAGCAGTTCTTC. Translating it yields CASSSPPGLAGGPSSYNEQFF.

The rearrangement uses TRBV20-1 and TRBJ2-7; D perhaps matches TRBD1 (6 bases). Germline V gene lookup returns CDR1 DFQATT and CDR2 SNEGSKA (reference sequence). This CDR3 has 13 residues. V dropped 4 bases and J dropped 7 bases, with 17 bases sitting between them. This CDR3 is CSANPGGVVEQYF. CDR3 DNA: TGCAGTGCTAATCCTGGGGGCGTCGTAGAGCAGTACTTC.

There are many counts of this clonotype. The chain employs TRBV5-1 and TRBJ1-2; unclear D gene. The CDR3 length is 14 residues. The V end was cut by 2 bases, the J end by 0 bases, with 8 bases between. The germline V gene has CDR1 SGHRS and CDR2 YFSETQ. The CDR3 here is CASSLREANYGYTF. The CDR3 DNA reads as TGCGCCAGCAGCTTAAGGGAAGCTAACTATGGCTACACCTTC.

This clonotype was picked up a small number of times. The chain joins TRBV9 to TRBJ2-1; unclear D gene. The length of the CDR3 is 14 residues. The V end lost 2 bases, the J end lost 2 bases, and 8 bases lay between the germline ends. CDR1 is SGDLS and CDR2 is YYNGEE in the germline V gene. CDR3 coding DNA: TGTGCCAGCAGCGTTTTGGGCCCCTACAATGAGCAGTTCTTC. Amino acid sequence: CASSVLGPYNEQFF.

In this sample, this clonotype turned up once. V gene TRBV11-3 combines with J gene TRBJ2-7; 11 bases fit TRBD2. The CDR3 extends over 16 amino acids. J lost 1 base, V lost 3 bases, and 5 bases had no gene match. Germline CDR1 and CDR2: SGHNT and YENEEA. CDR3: CASSLGGLADSYEQYF. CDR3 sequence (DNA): TGTGCCAGCAGCTTGGGGGGACTAGCGGATTCCTACGAGCAGTACTTC.

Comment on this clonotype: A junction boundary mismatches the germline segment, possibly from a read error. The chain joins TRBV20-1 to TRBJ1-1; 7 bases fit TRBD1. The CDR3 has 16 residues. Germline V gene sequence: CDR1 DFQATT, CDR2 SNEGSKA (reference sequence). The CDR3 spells CSARDAFARKGAEALF. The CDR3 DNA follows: TGCAGTGCTAGAGATGCCTTTGCCCGTAAGGGGGCTGAAGCTCTCTTT.

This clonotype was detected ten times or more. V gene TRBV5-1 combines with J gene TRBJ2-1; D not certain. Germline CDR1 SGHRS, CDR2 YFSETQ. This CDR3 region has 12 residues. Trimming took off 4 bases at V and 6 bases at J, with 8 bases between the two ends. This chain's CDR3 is CASSTRVNEQFF. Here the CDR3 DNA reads TGCGCCAGCAGCACCCGGGTCAATGAGCAGTTCTTC.

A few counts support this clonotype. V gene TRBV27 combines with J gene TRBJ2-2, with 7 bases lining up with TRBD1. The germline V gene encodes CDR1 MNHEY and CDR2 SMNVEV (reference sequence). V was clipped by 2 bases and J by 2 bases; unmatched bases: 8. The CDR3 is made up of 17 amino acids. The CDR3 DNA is TGTGCCAGCAGTTTAATCCTGACAGGGCCCAACACCGGGGAGCTGTTTTTT. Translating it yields CASSLILTGPNTGELFF.

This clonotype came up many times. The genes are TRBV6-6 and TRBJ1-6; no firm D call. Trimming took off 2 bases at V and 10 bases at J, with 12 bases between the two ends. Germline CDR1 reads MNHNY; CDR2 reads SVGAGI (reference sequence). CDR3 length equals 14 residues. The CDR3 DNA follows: TGTGCCAGCAGTTACCTAGTGATGGGGTCACCCCTCCACTTT. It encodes CASSYLVMGSPLHF.

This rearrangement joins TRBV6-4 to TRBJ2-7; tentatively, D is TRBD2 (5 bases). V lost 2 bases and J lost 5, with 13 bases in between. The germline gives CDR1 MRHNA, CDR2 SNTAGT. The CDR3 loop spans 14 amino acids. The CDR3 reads CASSDPSARDEQYF. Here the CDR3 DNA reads TGTGCCAGCAGTGACCCTTCCGCGAGGGACGAGCAGTACTTC.